Listed below are T cell receptor beta chains from one sample, sequenced in a study of T cell responses to AZD1222 COVID-19 vaccine. Method: immunoSEQ multiplex PCR; TCRdb's copy keeps in-frame clones and lacks some. The sample lists roughly 120,000 clones; approximately 90% were seen once. Material: peripheral blood, obtained 28 days after the second AZD1222 dose. These receptors all stem from an adult who received the AZD1222 COVID-19 vaccine. CDR3s include the opening cysteine and the closing phenylalanine or tryptophan. The order of the fields is clone size, D gene, J gene, V gene, CDR3 protein, CDR3 DNA. A D gene is named only where the DNA matches it firmly. Not all rows give a size; the values are once, few, many and, for expanded clones, a class.

>.|TRBD1|TRBJ2-7|TRBV28
CASSPRDSVYEQYF
TGTGCCAGCAGTCCCCGGGACAGCGTATACGAGCAGTACTTC
>once|.|TRBJ1-2|TRBV5-4
CASSGRRTGLFHYGYTF
TGTGCCAGCAGCGGGCGCCGGACGGGCTTATTTCACTATGGCTACACCTTC
>.|.|TRBJ2-7|TRBV4-3
CASSQARTVSYEQYF
TGCGCCAGCAGCCAAGCCCGGACAGTCTCCTACGAGCAGTACTTC
>.|TRBD1|TRBJ1-4|TRBV7-9
CASSLAGQGLGNEKLFF
TGTGCCAGCAGCTTAGCGGGACAGGGGCTTGGTAATGAAAAACTGTTTTTT
>.|.|TRBJ1-6|TRBV11-2
CASSLEQGGSPLHF
TGTGCCAGCAGCTTAGAACAGGGAGGGTCACCCCTCCACTTT
>.|.|TRBJ2-1|TRBV18
CASSLELGWGYNEQFF
TGTGCCAGCTCACTGGAACTCGGTTGGGGCTACAATGAGCAGTTCTTC
>.|TRBD1|TRBJ2-4|TRBV28
CASRPGQVSFRYF
TGTGCCAGCAGACCGGGACAGGTTTCTTTTAGGTACTTC
>.|.|TRBJ1-5|TRBV28
CASGVYQPQHF
TGTGCCAGCGGGGTCTATCAGCCCCAGCATTTT
>.|.|TRBJ1-3|TRBV6-5
CASSQRVRSGNTIYF
TGTGCCAGCAGTCAAAGGGTCCGCTCTGGAAACACCATATATTTT
>.|TRBD1|TRBJ1-2|TRBV30
CACRDRETYNYGYTF
TGTGCCTGCCGAGACAGGGAGACCTATAACTATGGCTACACCTTC
>.|TRBD1|TRBJ1-2|TRBV4-2
CASSQPGQDYGYTF
TGTGCCAGCAGCCAGCCGGGACAGGACTATGGCTACACCTTC
>.|.|TRBJ2-6|TRBV29-1
CSVAPSSGANVLTF
TGCAGCGTTGCTCCCAGCTCTGGGGCCAACGTCCTGACTTTC
>.|.|TRBJ2-3|TRBV9
CASSVLGNTDTQYF
TGTGCCAGCAGCGTACTTGGGAACACAGATACGCAGTATTTT
>.|.|TRBJ2-2|TRBV7-2
CASSFAGFDTGELFF
TGTGCCAGCAGCTTCGCAGGGTTTGACACCGGGGAGCTGTTTTTT
>few|.|TRBJ2-2|TRBV19
CASRDWGGELFF
TGTGCCAGTCGGGATTGGGGCGGGGAGCTGTTTTTT
>.|TRBD1|TRBJ1-5|TRBV6-5
CASSKTGGINQPQHF
TGTGCCAGCTCTAAGACAGGGGGTATTAATCAGCCCCAGCATTTT
>.|.|TRBJ2-2|TRBV6-1
CASSENIGLAGELFF
TGTGCCAGCAGTGAAAATATTGGGCTGGCCGGGGAGCTGTTTTTT
>few|.|TRBJ1-4|TRBV11-1
CASSWSGATNEKLFF
TGTGCCAGCAGCTGGTCAGGCGCAACTAATGAAAAACTGTTTTTT
>once|.|TRBJ1-1|TRBV20-1
CSAGLERAAFF
TGCAGTGCTGGTCTTGAGAGGGCGGCTTTCTTT
>.|TRBD1|TRBJ1-2|TRBV2
CASSRYGTGRDYGYTF
TGTGCCAGCAGTCGATACGGGACAGGAAGGGACTATGGCTACACCTTC
>once|.|TRBJ1-2|TRBV19
CASSNTGTGNYGYTF
TGTGCCAGTAGTAACACCGGGACGGGGAACTATGGCTACACCTTC
>.|.|TRBJ2-7|TRBV6-5
CASRAEGFTYEQYF
TGTGCCAGCAGGGCAGAAGGGTTTACCTACGAGCAGTACTTC
>.|.|TRBJ2-7|TRBV11-2
CASSLAWGRSSYEQYF
TGTGCCAGCAGCTTAGCGTGGGGGCGCTCCTCCTACGAGCAGTACTTC
>.|TRBD2|TRBJ2-3|TRBV11-1
CASSLAGGTDTQYF
TGTGCCAGCAGCTTAGCGGGGGGGACAGATACGCAGTATTTT
>.|.|TRBJ2-5|TRBV28
CASSSPPETQYF
TGTGCCAGCAGTTCCCCGCCCGAGACCCAGTACTTC